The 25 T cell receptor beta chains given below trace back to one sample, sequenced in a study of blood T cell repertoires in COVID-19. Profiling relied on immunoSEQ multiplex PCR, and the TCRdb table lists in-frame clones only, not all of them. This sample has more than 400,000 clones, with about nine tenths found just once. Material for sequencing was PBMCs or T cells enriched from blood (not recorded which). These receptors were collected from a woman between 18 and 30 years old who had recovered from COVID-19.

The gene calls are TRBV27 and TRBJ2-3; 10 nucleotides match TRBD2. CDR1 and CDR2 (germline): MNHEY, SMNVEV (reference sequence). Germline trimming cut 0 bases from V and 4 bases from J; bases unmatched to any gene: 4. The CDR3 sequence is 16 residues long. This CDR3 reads CASSLSLAGEADTQYF. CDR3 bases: TGTGCCAGCAGTTTATCGCTAGCGGGGGAAGCAGATACGCAGTATTTT.

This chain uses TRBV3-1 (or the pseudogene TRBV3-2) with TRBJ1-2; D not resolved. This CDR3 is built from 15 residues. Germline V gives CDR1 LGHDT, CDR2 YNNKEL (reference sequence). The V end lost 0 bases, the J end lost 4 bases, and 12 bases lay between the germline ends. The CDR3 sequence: CASSQDTGIGYGYTF. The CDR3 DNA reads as TGTGCCAGCAGCCAAGATACGGGGATTGGCTATGGCTACACCTTC.

CDR3 in DNA: TGTGCCAGCAGCGTAGGGACAGGGTACAACTATGGCTACACCTTC. Its protein is CASSVGTGYNYGYTF. V is TRBV9 and J is TRBJ1-2; 8 positions match TRBD1. The CDR3 runs to 15 residues. Germline lookup yields CDR1 SGDLS and CDR2 YYNGEE. With V trimmed by 0 bases and J by 2 bases, 3 bases remained unmatched.

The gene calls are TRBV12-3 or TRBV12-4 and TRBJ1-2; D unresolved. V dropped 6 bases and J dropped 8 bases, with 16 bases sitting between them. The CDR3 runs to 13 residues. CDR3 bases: TGTGCCAGCAGCCCGGAGGGTGTACGGGGCTACACCTTC. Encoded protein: CASSPEGVRGYTF.

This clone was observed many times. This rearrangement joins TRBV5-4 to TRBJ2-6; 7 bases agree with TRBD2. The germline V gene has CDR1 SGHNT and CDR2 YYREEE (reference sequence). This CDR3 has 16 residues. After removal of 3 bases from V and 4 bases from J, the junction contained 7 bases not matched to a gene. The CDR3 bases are TGTGCCAGCAGCTCCCGCGGGGGAATAGGGGCCAACGTCCTGACTTTC. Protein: CASSSRGGIGANVLTF.

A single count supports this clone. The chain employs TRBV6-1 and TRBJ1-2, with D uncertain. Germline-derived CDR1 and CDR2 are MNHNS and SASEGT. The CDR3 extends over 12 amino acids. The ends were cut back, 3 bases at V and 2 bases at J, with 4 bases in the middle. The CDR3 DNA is TGTGCCAGCAGTGATTTAAACTATGGCTACACCTTC. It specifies CASSDLNYGYTF.

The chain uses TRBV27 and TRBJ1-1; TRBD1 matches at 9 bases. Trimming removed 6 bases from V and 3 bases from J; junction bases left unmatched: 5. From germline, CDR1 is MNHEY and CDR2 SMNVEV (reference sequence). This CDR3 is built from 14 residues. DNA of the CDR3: TGTGCCAGCAGCCCGGGACAGGGTGACACTGAAGCTTTCTTT. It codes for CASSPGQGDTEAFF.

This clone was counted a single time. The CDR3 nucleotides are TGTGCCACCAGCAGAGAAAAAGCGGGGTGGGGGGAGCTGTTTTTT. This translates into CATSREKAGWGELFF. This chain uses TRBV15 with TRBJ2-2; 7 bases line up with TRBD2. V lost 0 bases to trimming and J lost 8 bases; unmatched junction nucleotides: 6. The CDR3 spans 15 residues. Germline assignment: CDR1 LNHNV and CDR2 YYDKDF (reference sequence). Full variable domain (missing parts from reference TRBV15 and TRBJ2-2): DAMVIQNPRYQVTQFGKPVTLSCSQTLNHNVMYWYQQKSSQAPKLLFHYYDKDFNNEADTPDNFQSRRPNTSFCFLDIRSPGLGDTAMYLCATSREKAGWGELFFGEGSRLTVL.

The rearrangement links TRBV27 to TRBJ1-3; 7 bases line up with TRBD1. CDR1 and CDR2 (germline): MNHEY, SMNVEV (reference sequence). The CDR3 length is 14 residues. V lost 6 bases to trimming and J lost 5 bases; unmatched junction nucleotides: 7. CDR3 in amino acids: CASSSQGDRNTIYF. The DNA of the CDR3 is TGTGCCAGCAGCTCTCAGGGGGACCGAAACACCATATATTTT.

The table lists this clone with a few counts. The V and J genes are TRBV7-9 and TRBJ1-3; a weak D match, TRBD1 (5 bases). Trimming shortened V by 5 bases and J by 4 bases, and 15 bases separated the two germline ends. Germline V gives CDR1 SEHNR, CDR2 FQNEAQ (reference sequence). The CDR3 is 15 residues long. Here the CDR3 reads CASSAGAPGGNTIYF. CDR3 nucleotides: TGTGCCAGCAGCGCTGGGGCCCCCGGGGGAAACACCATATATTTT.

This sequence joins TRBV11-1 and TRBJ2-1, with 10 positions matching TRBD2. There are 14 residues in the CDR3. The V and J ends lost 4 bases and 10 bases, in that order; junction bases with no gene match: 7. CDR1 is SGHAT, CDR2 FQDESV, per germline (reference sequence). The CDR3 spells CASSSTSGDGEQFF. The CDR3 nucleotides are TGTGCCAGCAGCTCCACTAGCGGGGATGGGGAGCAGTTCTTC.

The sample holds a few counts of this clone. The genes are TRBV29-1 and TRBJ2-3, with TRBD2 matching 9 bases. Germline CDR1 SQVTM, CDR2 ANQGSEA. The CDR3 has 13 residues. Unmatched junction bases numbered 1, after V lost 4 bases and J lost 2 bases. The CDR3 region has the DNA TGCAGCGTTGGACTAGCGGACACAGATACGCAGTATTTT. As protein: CSVGLADTDTQYF.

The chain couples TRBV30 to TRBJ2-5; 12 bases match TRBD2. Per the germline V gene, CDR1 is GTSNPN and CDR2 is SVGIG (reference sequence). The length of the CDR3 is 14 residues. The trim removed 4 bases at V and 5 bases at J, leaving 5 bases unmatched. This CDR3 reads CAWTSGGAYETQYF. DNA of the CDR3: TGTGCCTGGACTAGCGGGGGGGCATATGAGACCCAGTACTTC. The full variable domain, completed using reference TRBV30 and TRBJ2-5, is SQTIHQWPATLVQPVGSPLSLECTVEGTSNPNLYWYRQAAGRGLQLLFYSVGIGQISSEVPQNLSASRPQDRQFILSSKKLLLSDSGFYLCAWTSGGAYETQYFGPGTRLLVL.

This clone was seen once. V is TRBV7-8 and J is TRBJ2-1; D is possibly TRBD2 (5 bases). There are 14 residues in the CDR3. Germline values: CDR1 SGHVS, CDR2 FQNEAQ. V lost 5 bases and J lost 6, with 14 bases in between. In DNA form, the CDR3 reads TGTGCCAGCAGCGGAGGCCTAGTCATCAATGAGCAGTTCTTC. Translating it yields CASSGGLVINEQFF.

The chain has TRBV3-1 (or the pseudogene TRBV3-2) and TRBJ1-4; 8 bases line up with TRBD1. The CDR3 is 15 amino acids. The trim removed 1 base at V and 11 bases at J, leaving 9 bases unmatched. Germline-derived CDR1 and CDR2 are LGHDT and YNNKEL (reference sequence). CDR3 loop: CASSQGYRGSGKLFF. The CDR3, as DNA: TGTGCCAGCAGCCAAGGATACAGGGGGTCCGGGAAACTGTTTTTT.

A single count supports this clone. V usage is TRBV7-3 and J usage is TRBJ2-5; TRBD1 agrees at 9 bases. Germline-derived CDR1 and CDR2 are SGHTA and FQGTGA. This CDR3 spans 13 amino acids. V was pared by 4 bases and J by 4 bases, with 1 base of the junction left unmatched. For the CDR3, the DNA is TGTGCCAGCAGCTCACAGGGGGCAGAGACCCAGTACTTC. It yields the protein CASSSQGAETQYF.

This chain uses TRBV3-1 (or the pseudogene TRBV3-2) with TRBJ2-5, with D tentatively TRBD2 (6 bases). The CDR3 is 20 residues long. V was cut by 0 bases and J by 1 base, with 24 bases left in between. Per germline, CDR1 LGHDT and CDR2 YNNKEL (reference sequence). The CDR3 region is CASSQEIYGDFGSIQETQYF. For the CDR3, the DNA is TGTGCCAGCAGCCAAGAAATATATGGGGACTTCGGTTCGATCCAAGAGACCCAGTACTTC.

The CDR3 loop reads CASSHILGIRQETQYF. The CDR3 DNA follows: TGCGCCAGCAGCCATATACTAGGTATCCGCCAGGAGACCCAGTACTTC. The V call is TRBV4-1, the J call TRBJ2-5; D is possibly TRBD2 (5 bases). Per the germline V gene, CDR1 is MGHRA and CDR2 is YSYEKL. The CDR3 is 16 residues long. Deletions cut 3 bases from V and 5 bases from J, with 19 bases between.

The CDR3 DNA reads TGTGCCAGCAGTTTAATAGGGGGCGATGAGCAGTTCTTC. Translated, it gives CASSLIGGDEQFF. The rearrangement uses TRBV27 and TRBJ2-1; 7 positions agree with TRBD1. This CDR3 contains 13 residues. Germline V CDR1 and CDR2: MNHEY, SMNVEV (reference sequence). V gave up 2 bases and J gave up 8 bases; unmatched junction bases: 3.

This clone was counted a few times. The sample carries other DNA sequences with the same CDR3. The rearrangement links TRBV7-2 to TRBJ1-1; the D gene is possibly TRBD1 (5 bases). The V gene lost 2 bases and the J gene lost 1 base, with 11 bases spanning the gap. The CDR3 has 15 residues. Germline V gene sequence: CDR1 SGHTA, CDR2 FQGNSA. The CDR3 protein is CASSLQGRGNTEAFF. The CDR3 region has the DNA TGTGCCAGCAGCTTACAGGGTCGCGGGAACACTGAAGCTTTCTTT.

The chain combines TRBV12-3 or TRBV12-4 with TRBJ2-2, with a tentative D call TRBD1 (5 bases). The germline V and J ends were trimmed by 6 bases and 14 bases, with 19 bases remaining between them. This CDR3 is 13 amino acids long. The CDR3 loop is CASSLLRQGELFF. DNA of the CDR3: TGTGCCAGCAGCCTACTACGGCAGGGTGAACTGTTTTTT.

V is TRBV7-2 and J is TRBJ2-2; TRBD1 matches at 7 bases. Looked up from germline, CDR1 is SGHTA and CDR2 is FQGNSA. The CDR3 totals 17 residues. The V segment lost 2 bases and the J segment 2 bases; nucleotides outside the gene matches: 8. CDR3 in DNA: TGTGCCAGCAGCTTACCACCCGGGACAGTAAACACCGGGGAGCTGTTTTTT. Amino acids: CASSLPPGTVNTGELFF. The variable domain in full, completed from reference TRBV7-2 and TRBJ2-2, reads GAGVSQSPSNKVTEKGKDVELRCDPISGHTALYWYRQSLGQGLEFLIYFQGNSAPDKSGLPSDRFSAERTGGSVSTLTIQRTQQEDSAVYLCASSLPPGTVNTGELFFGEGSRLTVL.

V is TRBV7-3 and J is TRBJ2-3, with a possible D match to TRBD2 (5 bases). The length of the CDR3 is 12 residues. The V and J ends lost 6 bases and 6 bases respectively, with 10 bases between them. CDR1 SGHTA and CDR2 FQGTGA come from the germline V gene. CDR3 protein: CASSSPGDTQYF. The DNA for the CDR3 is TGTGCCAGCAGTTCTCCGGGGGATACGCAGTATTTT.

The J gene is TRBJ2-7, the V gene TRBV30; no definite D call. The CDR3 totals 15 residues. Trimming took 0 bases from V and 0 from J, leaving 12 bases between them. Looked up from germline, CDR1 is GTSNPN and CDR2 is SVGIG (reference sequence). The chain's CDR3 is CAWSVPDLGSYEQYF. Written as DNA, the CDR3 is TGTGCCTGGAGTGTACCCGACTTGGGCTCCTACGAGCAGTACTTC.

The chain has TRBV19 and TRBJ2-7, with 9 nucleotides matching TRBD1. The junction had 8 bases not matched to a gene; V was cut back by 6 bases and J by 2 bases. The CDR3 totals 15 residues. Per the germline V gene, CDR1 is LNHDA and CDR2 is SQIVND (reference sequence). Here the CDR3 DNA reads TGTGCCAGTAGGGATATGGGACAGGGCCCCTACGAGCAGTACTTC. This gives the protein CASRDMGQGPYEQYF.